This paragraph covers one T cell receptor (beta chain) sequence. Antigen specificity is unknown. The sample originates from a study of T-cell memory formation after mild COVID-19. Broader study findings: Later expanders leaned CD4+, whereas day 15 to 85 contracting clones were balanced CD4/CD8.

One entry per CDR3 protein results from TCRdb running MiXCR on the 5' RACE reads. Of about 290,000 distinct CDR3 sequences detected, 15% to 20% appear once; the ten largest clones hold about 23%. V was clipped by 5 bases and J by 3 bases; unmatched bases: 4. The CDR3 has 14 amino acids. Germline loops: CDR1 SGHDT, CDR2 YYEEEE. The chain combines TRBV5-6 with TRBJ1-1; TRBD1 matches 10 bases. This receptor was identified in a man aged 18-30 years who had mild COVID-19 (a few samples of this study predate the infection). Cell type and time point are not known. Sequencing used PBMCs or a T cell subset sorted from them (not recorded which). The CDR3 here is CASRRQGADTEAFF. CDR3 coding DNA: TGTGCCAGCAGAAGACAGGGGGCGGACACTGAAGCTTTCTTT.